This T cell receptor beta chain was identified during a study of T-cell reconstitution after alpha-beta-depleted transplantation in children. As regards this clonotype: The antigen remains unidentified. A much larger clone is a single base away; this may be a read error.

Study-level findings and limits: Elevated TCRbeta diversity at day 60 was traced, in some patients, to surviving recipient T cells and thymic progenitors. After transplant, at about two months, alpha-beta T cells were reportedly derived from several hundred expanded graft clones. From newly produced T cells came most of the T-cell counts and diversity one year after transplant.

TCRbeta library construction was performed incorporating unique molecular identifiers. From the PCR reads, TCRdb called clonotypes with MiXCR, one entry per CDR3 protein. The table has around 800,000 distinct CDR3 sequences, 16% seen once. The CDR3 runs 18 residues. Looked up from germline, CDR1 is SGHRS and CDR2 is YFSETQ. V usage is TRBV5-1 and J usage is TRBJ2-3, with a tentative D call TRBD1 (6 bases). Source: PBMCs, mostly from graft donor cells, taken 360 days after TCRalphabeta/CD19-depleted stem cell transplant. The sequence derives from a male patient between 5 and 17 years old who had a stem cell transplant for acute lymphoblastic leukemia, so the T cells may come from the graft donor. CDR3 region: CASRHYLQGSFREDAQYF. Written as DNA, the CDR3 is TGCGCCAGCAGACACTACCTCCAGGGGTCATTTAGAGAAGATGCGCAGTATTTT.